The 19 T cell receptor beta chains below were found in one sample sequenced in a study of long-term antiretroviral therapy in people with HIV. Sequencing used immunoSEQ v3.0 at survey level. Assay used: immunoSEQ multiplex PCR; TCRdb lists only in-frame clones, some missing. The table includes under 30,000 clones, about 82% detected once. Material: unsorted PBMCs, obtained 0.8 years before starting antiretroviral therapy. The receptors shown here come from a man between 18 and 35 years old with HIV.

The genes are TRBV19 and TRBJ2-4; 7 bases are shared with TRBD1. CDR1 and CDR2 from the germline V gene are LNHDA and SQIVND (reference sequence). With V trimmed by 4 bases and J by 8 bases, 8 bases remained unmatched. The CDR3 has 14 residues. CDR3 region: CASSTTGSNDIQYF. The CDR3 DNA follows: TGTGCCAGTAGTACGACAGGGAGTAATGACATTCAGTACTTC.

This rearrangement joins TRBV7-9 to TRBJ2-3, with TRBD2 identical over 8 bases. In germline, CDR1 is SEHNR, CDR2 FQNEAQ (reference sequence). CDR3 length: 15 amino acids. V shed 3 bases, J shed 0 bases, and the junction held 2 bases outside the gene matches. CDR3 DNA sequence: TGTGCCAGCAGCTTGCGCGGGGGGAGCACAGATACGCAGTATTTT. Its protein is CASSLRGGSTDTQYF.

The gene calls are TRBV29-1 and TRBJ2-1; D ambiguous. The CDR3 has 13 amino acids. Germline lookup yields CDR1 SQVTM and CDR2 ANQGSEA. V lost 7 bases to trimming and J lost 6 bases, with 16 bases between them. DNA of the CDR3: TGCAGCGGATTCAGGACCCCTGGCAATGAGCAGTTCTTC. Protein: CSGFRTPGNEQFF.

The rearrangement joins TRBV7-2 to TRBJ1-4; D remains ambiguous. Germline V gene lookup returns CDR1 SGHTA and CDR2 FQGNSA. The CDR3 totals 16 residues. Trimming took off 3 bases at V and 0 bases at J, with 11 bases between the two ends. The CDR3 loop reads CASSFGSSPTNEKLFF. Written as DNA, the CDR3 is TGTGCCAGCAGCTTCGGCAGCTCTCCAACTAATGAAAAACTGTTTTTT.

The chain carries TRBV27 and TRBJ1-5; D call uncertain. Looked up from germline, CDR1 is MNHEY and CDR2 is SMNVEV (reference sequence). The CDR3 consists of 15 residues. The V end lost 3 bases, the J end lost 3 bases, and 12 bases lay between the germline ends. The CDR3 here is CASSFIASDNQPQHF. Here the CDR3 DNA reads TGTGCCAGCAGTTTTATCGCCAGCGACAATCAGCCCCAGCATTTT.

This clone has only a few counts. The rearrangement joins TRBV4-1 to TRBJ1-4, with D possibly matching TRBD1 (5 bases). V lost 2 bases and J 12 bases, leaving 16 bases between the germline ends. CDR3 length: 14 residues. The germline V gene has CDR1 MGHRA and CDR2 YSYEKL. CDR3 protein: CASSQRQAWGELFF. The CDR3 nucleotides read TGCGCCAGCAGCCAAAGGCAGGCCTGGGGGGAACTGTTTTTT.

This clone was recorded only once. The chain is built from TRBV6-5 and TRBJ2-3; no firm D call. This CDR3 region has 14 residues. The V and J ends lost 2 bases and 3 bases respectively, with 9 bases between them. Germline CDR1 MNHEY, CDR2 SVGAGI. As DNA, the CDR3 is TGTGCCAGCAGTTACGCCACCGGGACAGATACGCAGTATTTT. Its translation is CASSYATGTDTQYF.

V gene TRBV19 combines with J gene TRBJ1-5; a weak D match, TRBD1 (6 bases). CDR1 and CDR2 from the germline V gene are LNHDA and SQIVND (reference sequence). V was clipped by 7 bases and J by 0 bases, with 10 bases between them. The CDR3 is 14 amino acids. DNA for the CDR3: TGTGCCAGTAATTGGGGGGCTAGCAATCAGCCCCAGCATTTT. Its translation is CASNWGASNQPQHF.

This clone is large by share. V is TRBV30 and J is TRBJ1-3; unclear D gene. This CDR3 has 12 amino acids. The V gene's germline CDR1 is GTSNPN and CDR2 SVGIG (reference sequence). Between the trimmed V and J ends, which lost 2 bases and 7 bases, there was a span of 9 bases. The CDR3 is CAWSWGYNTIYF. The CDR3 DNA sequence: TGTGCCTGGAGTTGGGGTTACAACACCATATATTTT.

The chain combines TRBV7-9 with TRBJ1-5, with 7 bases identical to TRBD1. This CDR3 comprises 17 residues. Germline V gene data show CDR1 as SEHNR and CDR2 as FQNEAQ (reference sequence). Trimming removed 3 bases from V and 0 bases from J; junction bases left unmatched: 8. CDR3 DNA sequence: TGTGCCAGCAGCTTGAACAGGGGAAGTATTAGCAATCAGCCCCAGCATTTT. This codes for CASSLNRGSISNQPQHF.

V is TRBV4-3 and J is TRBJ1-2; 9 bases align to TRBD1. The J segment lost 5 bases and the V segment lost 1 base, leaving 5 bases of the junction unmatched. The CDR3 length is 15 residues. The germline V gene has CDR1 LGHNA and CDR2 YSLEER. CDR3 coding DNA: TGCGCCAGCAGCCAAGGACAGGGGGTGCCTTATGGCTACACCTTC. Amino acid sequence: CASSQGQGVPYGYTF.

This clone was seen a few times. This sequence joins TRBV7-9 and TRBJ1-6; no clear D gene. V lost 1 base and J 4 bases, leaving 2 bases between the germline ends. Per the germline V gene, CDR1 is SEHNR and CDR2 is FQNEAQ (reference sequence). CDR3 length: 13 amino acids. CDR3 DNA: TGTGCCAGCAGCTTAGAGTATAATTCACCCCTCCACTTT. Its protein product is CASSLEYNSPLHF.

This rearrangement joins TRBV7-9 to TRBJ1-1; D is unclear. The CDR3 has 15 residues. Trimming shortened V by 1 base and J by 0 bases, and 9 bases separated the two germline ends. The germline V gene has CDR1 SEHNR and CDR2 FQNEAQ (reference sequence). CDR3 amino acids: CASSLGGTMNTEAFF. The CDR3 nucleotides read TGTGCCAGCAGCTTAGGGGGAACCATGAACACTGAAGCTTTCTTT.

The chain couples TRBV5-6 to TRBJ1-1; TRBD1 might be the D (5 bases). The germline gives CDR1 SGHDT, CDR2 YYEEEE. V lost 2 bases and J lost 4, with 12 bases in between. The CDR3 has 14 residues. CDR3 residues: CASSFGTPGTEAFF. The CDR3 DNA reads TGTGCCAGCAGCTTTGGGACCCCGGGCACTGAAGCTTTCTTT.

This rearrangement joins TRBV9 to TRBJ2-1, with D possibly matching TRBD2 (6 bases). Germline values: CDR1 SGDLS, CDR2 YYNGEE. Trimming cost V 4 bases and J 8 bases, with 22 bases left between them. This CDR3 spans 16 amino acids. For the CDR3, the DNA is TGTGCCAGCAGCCCCAGCAGGACGCAATGGAGGGATGAGCAGTTCTTC. It is translated as CASSPSRTQWRDEQFF.

Points on this clone: This CDR3 is also generated by other DNA sequences in the sample. The V gene is TRBV7-9, the J gene TRBJ2-1, with 15 bases matching TRBD2. The V gene end was trimmed by 5 bases and the J gene end by 0 bases; junction bases not matched to a gene: 5. CDR3 length: 18 amino acids. Looked up from germline, CDR1 is SEHNR and CDR2 is FQNEAQ (reference sequence). The CDR3 bases are TGTGCCAGCAGCCCCGGGACTAGCGGGGGGAGCTCCTACAATGAGCAGTTCTTC. Amino acid sequence: CASSPGTSGGSSYNEQFF.

V is TRBV7-3 and J is TRBJ2-3, with D unclear. Germline V gene lookup returns CDR1 SGHTA and CDR2 FQGTGA. V lost 2 bases, J lost 4 bases, and 10 bases lay in between. This CDR3 contains 14 residues. The CDR3 DNA reads as TGTGCCAGCAGCTTAGAGTACTCACCAGATACGCAGTATTTT. This gives the protein CASSLEYSPDTQYF.

V is TRBV4-3 and J is TRBJ2-4; 8 bases are shared with TRBD1. The CDR3 has 15 residues. CDR1 is LGHNA, CDR2 YSLEER, per germline. Trimming cost V 4 bases and J 8 bases; bases outside gene matches: 10. CDR3 nucleotides: TGCGCCAGCAGCCTTGACAGGGGCTTTTCGGACATTCAGTACTTC. It is translated as CASSLDRGFSDIQYF.

J is TRBJ2-3 and V is TRBV11-2; 8 bases line up with TRBD2. The CDR3 loop spans 15 amino acids. Germline trimming cut 3 bases from V and 1 base from J; bases unmatched to any gene: 3. Germline V CDR1 and CDR2: SGHAT, FQNNGV. The CDR3 is CASSFILAGTDTQYF. CDR3 DNA sequence: TGTGCCAGCAGCTTTATACTAGCGGGCACAGATACGCAGTATTTT.